Reported below is one TCR beta chain. RNA in amounts of roughly 0.5 to 1 ug was reverse transcribed with random hexamers. The CDR3 of TCR beta was amplified by immunoSEQ multiplex PCR across 54 Vbeta and 13 Jbeta. Each CDR3 protein gets one entry after TCRdb re-called the immunoSEQ multiplex PCR reads with MiXCR. Of under 200,000 distinct CDR3 sequences listed, roughly 95% are singletons. This sample is part of a study of CD8 T cells in Susac syndrome. The CDR3 consists of 14 residues. The ends lost 5 bases at V and 0 bases at J; junction bases unmatched: 4. Germline-derived CDR1 and CDR2 are MNHEY and SVGAGI. Sequencing of TCR beta was undertaken in CD8+ and CD4+ T cells derived from blood. The CD8+ and CD4+ T cells were isolated magnetically using a negative isolation approach, whereas the TEMRA cells were enriched by FACS.

Sequenced input: CD8+ T cells from PBMCs. V gene TRBV6-5 combines with J gene TRBJ2-7, with 7 bases matching TRBD2. This receptor was identified in a human donor with multiple sclerosis. CDR3 protein: CASSTGTTSYEQYF. CDR3 in DNA: TGTGCCAGCAGTACCGGGACTACCTCCTACGAGCAGTACTTC.